This passage covers 2 T cell receptor beta chains from one sample sequenced in a study of vaccination and CD4 T cells after COVID-19. Sequence data for DNA of cultured CD4+ T cells were generated by the Oncomine TCR Beta short-read assay. TCRdb reanalysed the PCR reads using MiXCR and keeps one entry per CDR3 protein. The sample has about 10,000 distinct CDR3 sequences, 70% to 75% seen once. Their specific antigens are unknown. The sample's treatment: approximately nine-day PBMC culture with coronavirus spike peptide pools or control peptides (ViraFEST assay). Material: CD4+ T cells from blood, cultured in vitro. Receptors were obtained from a human donor who had recovered from COVID-19.

This chain uses TRBV19 with TRBJ2-5; D tentatively fits TRBD1 or TRBD2 (6 bases each). Trimming removed 4 bases from V and 4 bases from J, with 16 bases in between. This CDR3 is built from 15 residues. Germline-derived CDR1 and CDR2 are LNHDA and SQIVND (reference sequence). Here the CDR3 DNA reads TGTGCCAGTAGTAGCGTGGGGGGCATTCGAGAGACCCAGTACTTC. It yields the protein CASSSVGGIRETQYF.

V is TRBV28 and J is TRBJ2-7; D could derive from TRBD1 or TRBD2 (5 bases each). Germline values: CDR1 MDHEN, CDR2 SYDVKM. There are 14 residues in the CDR3. Trimming shortened V by 6 bases and J by 9 bases, and 21 bases separated the two germline ends. CDR3 coding DNA: TGTGCCAGCAGCCACGGGACGGCCGGCATTGGGCAGTACTTC. This gives the protein CASSHGTAGIGQYF. Filled out from reference TRBV28 and TRBJ2-7, the complete variable domain reads DVKVTQSSRYLVKRTGEKVFLECVQDMDHENMFWYRQDPGLGLRLIYFSYDVKMKEKGDIPEGYSVSREKKERFSLILESASTNQTSMYLCASSHGTAGIGQYFGPGTRLTVT.